This is a list of T cell receptor beta chains from one sample in a study of T cells in Graves' hyperthyroidism and ophthalmopathy. One entry per CDR3 protein results from TCRdb running MiXCR on the multiplex PCR reads. The table includes hundreds of thousands of distinct CDR3 sequences, about 16% detected once. Sequencing input: blood. All receptors come from a woman aged 18-29 years with Graves' ophthalmopathy. Both conserved end residues are part of each CDR3. Each record gives: J gene, D gene, clone size, V gene, CDR3 protein, CDR3 DNA. The D gene is left open where the match is weak. Expanded clones are given a class, and other clones once, few, many or no size at all.

j_gene: TRBJ1-5; d_gene: .; abundance: many; v_gene: TRBV19; CDR3aa: CASSILQPTSINQPQHF; CDR3nt: TGTGCCAGTAGTATACTACAGCCGACCTCAATTAATCAGCCCCAGCATTTT
j_gene: TRBJ2-7; d_gene: .; abundance: .; v_gene: TRBV6-4; CDR3aa: CARATGRDEQYF; CDR3nt: TGTGCCAGGGCGACAGGGAGGGACGAGCAGTACTTC
j_gene: TRBJ2-4; d_gene: .; abundance: many; v_gene: TRBV7-8; CDR3aa: CASSSLLGDIQYF; CDR3nt: TGTGCCAGCAGCTCGCTGCTCGGAGACATTCAGTACTTC
j_gene: TRBJ1-2; d_gene: TRBD1; abundance: .; v_gene: TRBV19; CDR3aa: CASSTRLDRRNRFGYTF; CDR3nt: TGTGCCAGTAGTACCCGGCTGGACAGGCGTAATCGATTTGGCTACACCTTC
j_gene: TRBJ1-6; d_gene: .; abundance: many; v_gene: TRBV7-8; CDR3aa: CASSLAPSGSPLHF; CDR3nt: TGTGCCAGCAGCCTGGCCCCATCGGGTTCACCCCTCCACTTT
j_gene: TRBJ2-6; d_gene: .; abundance: many; v_gene: TRBV7-8; CDR3aa: CASSYNSRSGANVLTF; CDR3nt: TGTGCCAGCAGCTACAATAGTCGCTCTGGGGCCAACGTCCTGACTTTC
j_gene: TRBJ2-2; d_gene: .; abundance: many; v_gene: TRBV6-4; CDR3aa: CASSDRDTGELFF; CDR3nt: TGTGCCAGCAGTGACAGGGACACCGGGGAGCTGTTTTTT
j_gene: TRBJ2-7; d_gene: .; abundance: .; v_gene: TRBV19; CDR3aa: CASSIGPGWAYEQYF; CDR3nt: TGTGCCAGTAGTATAGGCCCAGGGTGGGCCTACGAGCAGTACTTC
j_gene: TRBJ2-3; d_gene: .; abundance: many; v_gene: TRBV27; CDR3aa: CASSLRGYTDTQYF; CDR3nt: TGTGCCAGCAGTTTGAGGGGGTACACAGATACGCAGTATTTT
j_gene: TRBJ1-3; d_gene: .; abundance: many; v_gene: TRBV12-3/TRBV12-4; CDR3aa: CASSLSGGSGNTIYF; CDR3nt: TGTGCCAGCAGTCTCTCGGGGGGATCCGGAAACACCATATATTTT
j_gene: TRBJ2-5; d_gene: .; abundance: .; v_gene: TRBV5-5; CDR3aa: CASSTRTARSYETQYF; CDR3nt: TGTGCCAGCAGCACAAGGACAGCAAGGAGTTACGAGACCCAGTACTTC
j_gene: TRBJ2-3; d_gene: .; abundance: many; v_gene: TRBV3-1; CDR3aa: CASSQVFGDTQYF; CDR3nt: TGTGCCAGCAGCCAAGTGTTTGGGGATACGCAGTATTTT
j_gene: TRBJ1-6; d_gene: .; abundance: many; v_gene: TRBV12-3/TRBV12-4; CDR3aa: CASSLENSPLHF; CDR3nt: TGTGCCAGCAGTTTGGAAAATTCACCCCTCCACTTT
j_gene: TRBJ2-3; d_gene: .; abundance: many; v_gene: TRBV3-1; CDR3aa: CASSRTETSTDTQYF; CDR3nt: TGTGCCAGCAGCCGGACAGAGACTAGCACAGATACGCAGTATTTT
j_gene: TRBJ2-7; d_gene: .; abundance: many; v_gene: TRBV7-9; CDR3aa: CASSLPGLRFDEQYF; CDR3nt: TGTGCCAGCAGCTTACCCGGACTTAGATTCGACGAGCAGTACTTC
j_gene: TRBJ2-3; d_gene: .; abundance: many; v_gene: TRBV6-2/TRBV6-3; CDR3aa: CAAQGGRSTDTQYF; CDR3nt: TGTGCCGCACAAGGAGGAAGGAGCACAGATACGCAGTATTTT
j_gene: TRBJ1-5; d_gene: .; abundance: few; v_gene: TRBV19; CDR3aa: CASSLNHNQPQHF; CDR3nt: TGTGCCAGTAGTCTTAACCACAATCAGCCCCAGCATTTT
j_gene: TRBJ2-6; d_gene: .; abundance: many; v_gene: TRBV27; CDR3aa: CASSPTGSSGANVLTF; CDR3nt: TGTGCCAGCAGTCCTACAGGTAGCTCTGGGGCCAACGTCCTGACTTTC
j_gene: TRBJ2-5; d_gene: .; abundance: .; v_gene: TRBV27; CDR3aa: CASRTGPPKETQYF; CDR3nt: TGTGCCAGCAGGACGGGACCCCCGAAGGAGACCCAGTACTTC
j_gene: TRBJ1-2; d_gene: TRBD1; abundance: .; v_gene: TRBV2; CDR3aa: CASSDTGGTYTF; CDR3nt: TGTGCCAGCAGCGACACAGGGGGTACCTACACCTTC
j_gene: TRBJ1-2; d_gene: TRBD1; abundance: many; v_gene: TRBV5-1; CDR3aa: CASSYGQGSGYTF; CDR3nt: TGCGCCAGCAGCTACGGACAGGGATCTGGCTACACCTTC
j_gene: TRBJ1-1; d_gene: .; abundance: many; v_gene: TRBV11-3; CDR3aa: CASSLRPPLEAFF; CDR3nt: TGTGCCAGCAGCTTAAGGCCACCCCTTGAGGCTTTCTTT
j_gene: TRBJ2-1; d_gene: TRBD2; abundance: many; v_gene: TRBV20-1; CDR3aa: CSASPASGSADEQFF; CDR3nt: TGCAGTGCTAGTCCCGCTAGCGGGAGCGCTGATGAGCAGTTCTTC
j_gene: TRBJ1-5; d_gene: .; abundance: .; v_gene: TRBV6-5; CDR3aa: CASSYSVLQPQHF; CDR3nt: TGTGCCAGCAGTTACTCTGTGTTACAGCCCCAGCATTTT
j_gene: TRBJ2-2; d_gene: TRBD1; abundance: many; v_gene: TRBV10-3; CDR3aa: CAISTGVTNTGELFF; CDR3nt: TGTGCCATCAGTACAGGGGTTACGAACACCGGGGAGCTGTTTTTT
j_gene: TRBJ2-5; d_gene: .; abundance: .; v_gene: TRBV5-1; CDR3aa: CASSFGGRAQETQYF; CDR3nt: TGCGCCAGCAGCTTCGGGGGAAGAGCTCAAGAGACCCAGTACTTC
j_gene: TRBJ2-1; d_gene: TRBD2; abundance: many; v_gene: TRBV12-3/TRBV12-4; CDR3aa: CASSGRLAGGESSYNEQFF; CDR3nt: TGTGCCAGCAGCGGAAGACTAGCGGGGGGCGAGAGCTCCTACAATGAGCAGTTCTTC